The entry below describes one T cell receptor beta chain. The CDR3 loop spans 14 amino acids. Germline CDR1 reads KGHSH; CDR2 reads LQKENI. V lost 3 bases, J lost 2 bases, and 11 bases lay in between. The data derive from a study of OX40 agonist ivuxolimab in advanced cancers. Background on the study: Partial responses occurred in three patients (one hepatocellular carcinoma, two cutaneous melanoma).

Profiling relied on immunoSEQ multiplex PCR, and the TCRdb table lists in-frame clones only, not all of them. The sample carries 78,000 or so clones, approximately 90% recorded once. The chain employs TRBV18 and TRBJ2-7, with D uncertain. The sample here was CD4+ or CD8+ T cells sorted from blood, taken in a trial of the OX40 agonist ivuxolimab. The sequence came from an adult with an advanced solid tumor such as melanoma, head and neck, liver or kidney cancer. The CDR3 DNA reads TGTGCCAGCTCACCCACCCGGTCAACCTACGAGCAGTACTTC. As protein: CASSPTRSTYEQYF. Variable domain in full (rest from reference TRBV18 and TRBJ2-7): NAGVMQNPRHLVRRRGQEARLRCSPMKGHSHVYWYRQLPEEGLKFMVYLQKENIIDESGMPKERFSAEFPKEGPSILRIQQVVRGDSAAYFCASSPTRSTYEQYFGPGTRLTVT.